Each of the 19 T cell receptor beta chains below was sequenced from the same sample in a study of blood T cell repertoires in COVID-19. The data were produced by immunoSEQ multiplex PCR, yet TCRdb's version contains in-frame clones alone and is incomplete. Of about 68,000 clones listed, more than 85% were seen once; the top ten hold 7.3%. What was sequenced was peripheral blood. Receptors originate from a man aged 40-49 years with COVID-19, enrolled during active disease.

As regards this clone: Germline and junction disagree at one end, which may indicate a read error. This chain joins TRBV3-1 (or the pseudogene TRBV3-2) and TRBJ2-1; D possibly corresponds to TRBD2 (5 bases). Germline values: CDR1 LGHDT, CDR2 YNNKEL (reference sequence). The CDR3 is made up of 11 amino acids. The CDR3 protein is CASSQGDYPVF. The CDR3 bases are TGTGCCAGCAGCCAAGGAGACTATCCGGTCTTC.

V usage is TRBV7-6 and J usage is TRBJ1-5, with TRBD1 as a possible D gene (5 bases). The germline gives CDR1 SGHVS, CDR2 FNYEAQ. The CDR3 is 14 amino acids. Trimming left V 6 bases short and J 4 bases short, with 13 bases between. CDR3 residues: CASSRDSANQPQHF. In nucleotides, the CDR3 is TGTGCCAGCAGTCGAGACAGTGCTAATCAGCCCCAGCATTTT. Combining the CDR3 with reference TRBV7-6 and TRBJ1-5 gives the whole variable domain GAGVSQSPRYKVTKRGQDVALRCDPISGHVSLYWYRQALGQGPEFLTYFNYEAQQDKSGLPNDRFSAERPEGSISTLTIQRTEQRDSAMYRCASSRDSANQPQHFGDGTRLSIL.

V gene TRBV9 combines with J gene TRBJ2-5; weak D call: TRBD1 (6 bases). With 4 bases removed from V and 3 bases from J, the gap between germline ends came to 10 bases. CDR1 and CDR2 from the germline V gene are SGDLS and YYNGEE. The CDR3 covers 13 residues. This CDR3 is CASSPNREETQYF. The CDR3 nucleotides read TGTGCCAGCAGCCCCAACAGGGAAGAGACCCAGTACTTC. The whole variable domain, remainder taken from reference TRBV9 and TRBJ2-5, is DSGVTQTPKHLITATGQRVTLRCSPRSGDLSVYWYQQSLDQGLQFLIQYYNGEERAKGNILERFSAQQFPDLHSELNLSSLELGDSALYFCASSPNREETQYFGPGTRLLVL.

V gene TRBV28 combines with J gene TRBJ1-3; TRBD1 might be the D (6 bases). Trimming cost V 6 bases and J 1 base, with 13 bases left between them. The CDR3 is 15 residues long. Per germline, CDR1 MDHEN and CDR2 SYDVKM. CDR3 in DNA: TGTGCCAGCAGCCGGACAGCCTTTTCTGGAAACACCATATATTTT. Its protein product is CASSRTAFSGNTIYF.

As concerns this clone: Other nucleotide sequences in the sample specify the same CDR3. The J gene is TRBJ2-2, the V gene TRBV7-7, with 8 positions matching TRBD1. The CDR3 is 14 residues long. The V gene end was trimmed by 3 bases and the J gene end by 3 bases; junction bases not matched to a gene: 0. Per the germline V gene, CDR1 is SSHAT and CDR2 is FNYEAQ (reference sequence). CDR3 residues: CASSLGQDTGELFF. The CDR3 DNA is TGTGCCAGCAGCTTGGGACAGGACACCGGGGAGCTGTTTTTT.

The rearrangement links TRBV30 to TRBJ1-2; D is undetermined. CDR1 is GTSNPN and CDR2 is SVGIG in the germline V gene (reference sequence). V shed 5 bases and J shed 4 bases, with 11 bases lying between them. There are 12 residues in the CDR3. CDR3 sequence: CAWRRGVYGYTF. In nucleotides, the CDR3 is TGTGCCTGGCGCCGTGGAGTCTATGGCTACACCTTC.

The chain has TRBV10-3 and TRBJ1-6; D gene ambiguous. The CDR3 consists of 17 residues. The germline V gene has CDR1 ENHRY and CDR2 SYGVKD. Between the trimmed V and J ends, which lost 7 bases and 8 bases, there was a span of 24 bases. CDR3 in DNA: TGTGCCATCACCCGGGTTGTCGAACTAAACTTGGATTCACCCCTCCACTTT. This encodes CAITRVVELNLDSPLHF.

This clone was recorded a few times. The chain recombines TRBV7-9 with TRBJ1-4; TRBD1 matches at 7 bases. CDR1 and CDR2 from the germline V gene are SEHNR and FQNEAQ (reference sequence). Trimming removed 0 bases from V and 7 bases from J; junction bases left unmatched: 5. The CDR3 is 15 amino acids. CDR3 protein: CASSLARQGSEKLFF. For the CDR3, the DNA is TGTGCCAGCAGCTTAGCCCGACAGGGAAGTGAAAAACTGTTTTTT.

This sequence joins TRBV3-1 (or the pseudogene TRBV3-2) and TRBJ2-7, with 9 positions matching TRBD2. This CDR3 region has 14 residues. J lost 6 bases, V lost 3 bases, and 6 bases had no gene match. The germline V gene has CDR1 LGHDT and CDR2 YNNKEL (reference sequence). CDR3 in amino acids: CASSHAAGGGEQYF. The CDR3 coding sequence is TGTGCCAGCAGCCATGCAGCGGGGGGCGGCGAGCAGTACTTC.

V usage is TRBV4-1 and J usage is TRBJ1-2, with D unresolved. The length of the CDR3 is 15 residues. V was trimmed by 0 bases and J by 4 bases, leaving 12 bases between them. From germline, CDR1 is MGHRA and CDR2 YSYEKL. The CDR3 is CASSQEMGVVYGYTF. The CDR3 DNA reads TGCGCCAGCAGCCAAGAGATGGGCGTTGTCTATGGCTACACCTTC.

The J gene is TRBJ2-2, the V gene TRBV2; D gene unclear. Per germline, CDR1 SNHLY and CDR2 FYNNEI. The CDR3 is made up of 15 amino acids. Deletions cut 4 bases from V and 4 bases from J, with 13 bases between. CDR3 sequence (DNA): TGTGCCAGCAGTGGTGTAATAGCTCGCACCGGGGAGCTGTTTTTT. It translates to CASSGVIARTGELFF. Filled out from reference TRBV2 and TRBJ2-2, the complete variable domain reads EPEVTQTPSHQVTQMGQEVILRCVPISNHLYFYWYRQILGQKVEFLVSFYNNEISEKSEIFDDQFSVERPDGSNFTLKIRSTKLEDSAMYFCASSGVIARTGELFFGEGSRLTVL.

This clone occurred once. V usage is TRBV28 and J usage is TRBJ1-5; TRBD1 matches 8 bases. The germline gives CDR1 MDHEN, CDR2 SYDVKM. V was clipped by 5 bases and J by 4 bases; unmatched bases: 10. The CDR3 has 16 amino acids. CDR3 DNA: TGTGCCAGCAGTCCCTGGACAGGGAAAGGAAATCAGCCCCAGCATTTT. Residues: CASSPWTGKGNQPQHF.

CDR3 DNA sequence: TGCGCCAGCAGCTTGAAGACAGGGGCGAACACTGAAGCTTTCTTT. Translating it yields CASSLKTGANTEAFF. The chain is built from TRBV5-1 and TRBJ1-1, with TRBD1 identical over 8 bases. Germline-derived CDR1 and CDR2 are SGHRS and YFSETQ. The CDR3 sequence is 15 residues long. The trim removed 1 base at V and 1 base at J, leaving 3 bases unmatched.

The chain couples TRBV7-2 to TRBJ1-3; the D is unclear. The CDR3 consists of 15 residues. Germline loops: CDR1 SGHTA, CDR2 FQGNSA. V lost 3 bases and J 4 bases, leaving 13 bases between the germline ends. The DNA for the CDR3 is TGTGCCAGCAGCTTGCACTCAGCGGCGGGAAACACCATATATTTT. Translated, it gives CASSLHSAAGNTIYF. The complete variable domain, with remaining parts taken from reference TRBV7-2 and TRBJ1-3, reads GAGVSQSPSNKVTEKGKDVELRCDPISGHTALYWYRQSLGQGLEFLIYFQGNSAPDKSGLPSDRFSAERTGGSVSTLTIQRTQQEDSAVYLCASSLHSAAGNTIYFGEGSWLTVV.

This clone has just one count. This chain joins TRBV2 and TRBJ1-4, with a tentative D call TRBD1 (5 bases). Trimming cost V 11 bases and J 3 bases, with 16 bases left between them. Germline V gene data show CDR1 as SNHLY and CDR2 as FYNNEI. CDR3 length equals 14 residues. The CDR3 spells CAEGGQGSNEKLFF. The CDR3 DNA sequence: TGTGCCGAAGGTGGGCAGGGCTCTAATGAAAAACTGTTTTTT.

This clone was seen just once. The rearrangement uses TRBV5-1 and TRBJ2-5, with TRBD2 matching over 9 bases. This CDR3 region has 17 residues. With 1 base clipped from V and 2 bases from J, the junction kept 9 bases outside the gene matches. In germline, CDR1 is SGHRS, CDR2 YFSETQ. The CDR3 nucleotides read TGCGCCAGCAGCTTGTCCTTTACTAGCGGGCCGCAAGAGACCCAGTACTTC. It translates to CASSLSFTSGPQETQYF.

The CDR3 loop is CASSSHGGNSPLHF. The CDR3 DNA is TGTGCCAGCAGCTCTCATGGGGGGAATTCACCCCTCCACTTT. This chain links TRBV5-6 with TRBJ1-6, with D possibly being TRBD1 (5 bases). V was pared by 3 bases and J by 7 bases, with 11 bases between. The germline V gene has CDR1 SGHDT and CDR2 YYEEEE. The CDR3 contains 14 residues.

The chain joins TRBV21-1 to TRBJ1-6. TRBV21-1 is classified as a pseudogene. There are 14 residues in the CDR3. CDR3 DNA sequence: TGTGCCAGCAGCGGAGGACGGGTGTGTTCACCCCTCCACTTT. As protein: CASSGGRVCSPLHF.

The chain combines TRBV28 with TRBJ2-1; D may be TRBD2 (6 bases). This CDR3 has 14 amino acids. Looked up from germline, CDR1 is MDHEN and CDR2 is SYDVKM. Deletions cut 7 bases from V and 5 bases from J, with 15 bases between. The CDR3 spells CASTYTGVDNEQFF. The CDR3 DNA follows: TGTGCCAGCACTTATACGGGGGTTGACAATGAGCAGTTCTTC.